This TCR beta chain was sequenced for a study of beta chain features in type 1 diabetes. Overall study: Patients looked much like healthy donors when it came to age, gender and cell yields. The study examined about 110,000,000 sorted cells across all samples. Whole-study results and caveats: In comparison with healthy donors, patients had naive, central memory and Treg TCRB repertoires that appeared more similar. Shorter TCRB CDR3s, moderately but significantly so, marked every one of the four CD4+ subsets in Type 1 diabetes patients.

This clone was observed many times. Its antigen remains unidentified. CDR1 and CDR2 from the germline V gene are MDHEN and SYDVKM. V was cut by 3 bases and J by 0 bases, with 3 bases left in between. This CDR3 region has 13 residues. The authors reverse transcribed all of the isolated RNA, so sequencing captured expressed TCRB transcripts. Only in-frame clones appear in the TCRdb table, and some are missing; sequencing was by immunoSEQ multiplex PCR. This sample carries about 290,000 clones, about 8% of them seen once, and the ten largest clones take more than 1%. The sample taken for sequencing was central memory CD4+ T cells from blood. V and J are TRBV28 and TRBJ1-5, with D unresolved. The receptor comes from a woman aged 18-29 years in good health. The DNA of the CDR3 is TGTGCCAGCAGTTTCTATAGCAATCAGCCCCAGCATTTT. Its translation: CASSFYSNQPQHF.